The text below deals with one T cell receptor beta chain. Repertoires were generated with immunoSEQ multiplex PCR, while TCRdb's copy carries only in-frame clones and drops some. The sample comprises about 56,000 clones, around four fifths of which are singletons, and about 4.5% rests with the top ten. The data originate from a study of OX40 agonist ivuxolimab in advanced cancers. Across the study: Intravenous ivuxolimab was administered to patients every 2 weeks at 0.01 to 10 mg/kg.

The germline gives CDR1 MNHEY, CDR2 SMNVEV (reference sequence). Trimming took 0 bases from V and 4 from J, leaving 12 bases between them. The CDR3 totals 15 residues. Sample: CD4+ or CD8+ T cells sorted from blood, taken in a trial of the OX40 agonist ivuxolimab. The clonotype originates from an adult with an advanced solid tumor such as melanoma, head and neck, liver or kidney cancer. The V call is TRBV27, the J call TRBJ1-2, with D possibly TRBD1 on 6 matching bases. CDR3 in amino acids: CASSLSKQGLYGYTF. For the CDR3, the DNA is TGTGCCAGCAGTTTATCGAAGCAGGGGCTCTATGGCTACACCTTC.